The sequence of this TCR beta chain was determined in a study of regulatory T cells in long-lasting Graves disease. Trimming removed 6 bases at V and 5 bases at J, with 20 bases between. This CDR3 comprises 15 residues. Germline CDR1 and CDR2: DFQATT and SNEGSKA (reference sequence). Arm-PCR of CDR3 regions and iRepertoire HTBI primers were the basis on which TCR beta libraries were built. In TCRdb, the multiplex PCR reads were re-called with MiXCR into one record per CDR3 protein. The sample lists 350,000 to 400,000 distinct CDR3 sequences, roughly 16% occurring once. Time point noted: newly diagnosed GD, antithyroid drugs for less than 3 months. PBMC RNA served as the TCR library source. The same sample was also used in a study of T cells in Graves' hyperthyroidism and ophthalmopathy. That study reports: The HTBI set primed first-round TCR CDR3 RT-PCR.

Sequences were derived from peripheral blood mononuclear cells (PBMCs), sampled at new diagnosis, from a patient treated with antithyroid drugs. This TCR derives from a woman aged 18-29 years with Graves disease. The rearrangement joins TRBV20-1 to TRBJ1-5, with TRBD1 as a possible D gene (5 bases). The CDR3 protein is CSAHPGAYGDQPQHF. The CDR3 coding sequence is TGCAGTGCCCATCCCGGGGCATATGGGGATCAGCCCCAGCATTTT.